This T cell receptor beta chain was retrieved from a study of vaccination and CD4 T cells after COVID-19. About the study: Diagnosis preceded the drawing of post-COVID samples by a median around 100 days (range 35 to 161). Stimulation of cells relied on overlapping spike peptides derived from SARS-CoV-2, HCoV-NL63, HCoV-OC43 and HCoV-229E.

Regarding treatment: approximately 9-day PBMC culture with coronavirus spike peptide pools or control peptides (ViraFEST assay). Gathering of the CD4+ T cells, from the unexposed donor, took place before the COVID-19 pandemic (2011-2018). The researchers probed unexposed-donor CD4+ T cells with SARS-CoV-2 S/N and four cold-coronavirus spikes, cells permitting. Germline CDR1 KGHDR, CDR2 SFDVKD. The CDR3 has 14 residues. A remark on this clonotype: Its antigen is not identified. The junction does not match germline at one end; this may be a read error.

Sequencing of DNA taken from cultured CD4+ T cells relied on the Oncomine TCR Beta short-read assay. Researchers extracted genomic DNA from CD4+ T cells that had been cultured. Using its own MiXCR run on the PCR reads, TCRdb lists one record per CDR3 protein. The table shows around 10,000 distinct CDR3 sequences, with about 30% occurring only once. This TCR was sampled from a human donor in good health. The V and J genes are TRBV24-1 and TRBJ1-1, with D perhaps TRBD1 (5 bases). The sample taken for sequencing was CD4+ T cells from blood, cultured in vitro. CDR3 in amino acids: CAASDSAGFTEAFF. Here the CDR3 DNA reads TGTGCCGCCAGTGATTCGGCAGGGTTCACTGAAGCTTTCTTT.